This T cell receptor beta chain was retrieved from a study of regulatory T cells in long-lasting Graves disease. Findings of the study overall: Patients with persistent disease showed a bias toward TRBV28, TRBJ1-2 and TRBJ2-5.

CDR3-region Arm-PCR and iRepertoire HTBI primers produced the TCR beta libraries. As handled by the study authors: Identification of gene segments yielded some 61 TRBV and 12 to 15 TRBJ across samples. TCRdb ran MiXCR on the multiplex PCR reads and lists one entry per CDR3 protein. The V and J calls, along with clone size, are taken from TCRdb and not from the paper's own processing. The sample shows about 420,000 distinct CDR3 sequences, roughly 15% of them seen only once. Time point given: newly diagnosed GD, antithyroid drugs for less than 3 months. Following extraction of RNA from PBMCs, that RNA was used to make the TCR library. Turning to this clonotype: Its antigen is as yet unknown.

Germline loops: CDR1 SQVTM, CDR2 ANQGSEA. Trimming removed 3 bases at V and 7 bases at J, with 15 bases between. This CDR3 has 13 residues. These sequences were also reported in another study, on T cells in Graves' hyperthyroidism and ophthalmopathy. That investigation notes: For the diagnoses, clinical symptoms, serum thyroxine and TRAb, thyroid ultrasound and orbital computed tomography were used.

V gene TRBV29-1 combines with J gene TRBJ2-5; a weak D match, TRBD2 (6 bases). This specimen was peripheral blood mononuclear cells (PBMCs), taken at new diagnosis, from a patient treated with antithyroid drugs. This receptor was taken from a young woman with Graves disease. CDR3 DNA: TGCAGCGTTGATGGAGCGGGCCGCGGGACCCAGTACTTC. Translation: CSVDGAGRGTQYF.